These 18 T cell receptor beta chains came from one sample sequenced in a study of T cell responses to AZD1222 COVID-19 vaccine. TCRdb's table, derived via immunoSEQ multiplex PCR, lists solely in-frame clones and lacks some. The table lists more than 95,000 clones, over 90% of them singletons. This sample comprised peripheral blood, obtained on day 0 of AZD1222 vaccination. Every receptor here comes from an adult in good health.

The chain recombines TRBV6-6 with TRBJ1-2, with 8 bases identical to TRBD1. CDR3 size: 14 residues. Germline CDR1 reads MNHNY; CDR2 reads SVGAGI (reference sequence). The V segment lost 2 bases and the J segment 7 bases; nucleotides outside the gene matches: 6. In nucleotides, the CDR3 is TGTGCCAGCAGTTACGGGACAGGAGGTGGTGGCTACACCTTC. It yields the protein CASSYGTGGGGYTF.

V gene TRBV19 combines with J gene TRBJ2-7; TRBD1 matches 9 bases. CDR3 length: 13 residues. Germline V gene data show CDR1 as LNHDA and CDR2 as SQIVND (reference sequence). Trimming cost V 4 bases and J 2 bases; bases outside gene matches: 0. This CDR3 is CASSRQGAYEQYF. The CDR3 DNA follows: TGTGCCAGTAGTAGACAGGGGGCCTACGAGCAGTACTTC.

This clone turned up a few times. The chain couples TRBV5-1 to TRBJ2-3; no clear D. From germline, CDR1 is SGHRS and CDR2 YFSETQ. V was shortened by 2 bases and J by 0 bases, with 4 bases between the two germline ends. The CDR3 sequence is 13 residues long. The chain's CDR3 is CASSFGSTDTQYF. The CDR3 nucleotides are TGCGCCAGCAGCTTCGGGAGCACAGATACGCAGTATTTT.

The chain combines TRBV28 with TRBJ1-1, with 8 positions matching TRBD1. The CDR3 is 15 residues long. With V trimmed by 5 bases and J by 3 bases, 8 bases remained unmatched. Germline V gene lookup returns CDR1 MDHEN and CDR2 SYDVKM. The CDR3 DNA sequence: TGTGCCAGCAGTCTTGAGGACAGGGTATACACTGAAGCTTTCTTT. As protein: CASSLEDRVYTEAFF.

This clone was found once. The V and J genes are TRBV6-2 or TRBV6-3 and TRBJ2-7; possible D gene TRBD2, 7 bases. CDR1 and CDR2 (germline): MNHEY, SVGEGT. The length of the CDR3 is 19 residues. V was clipped by 2 bases and J by 4 bases, with 27 bases between them. CDR3: CASSYGGAGPLLTRYEQYF. In nucleotides, the CDR3 is TGTGCCAGCAGTTACGGGGGGGCAGGGCCCCTCTTGACCCGTTACGAGCAGTACTTC.

This chain joins TRBV28 and TRBJ2-1, with D unresolved. Germline CDR1 and CDR2: MDHEN and SYDVKM. Trimming cost V 6 bases and J 8 bases, with 20 bases left between them. This CDR3 is built from 15 residues. CDR3: CASSPPRVAWDEQFF. The CDR3 bases are TGTGCCAGCAGCCCCCCACGGGTCGCGTGGGATGAGCAGTTCTTC.

J is TRBJ1-2 and V is TRBV20-1; TRBD1 might be the D (5 bases). This CDR3 contains 15 residues. Germline assignment: CDR1 DFQATT and CDR2 SNEGSKA (reference sequence). Trimming took off 3 bases at V and 0 bases at J, with 14 bases between the two ends. This CDR3 reads CSASGDARANYGYTF. The CDR3 DNA sequence: TGCAGTGCTAGTGGGGACGCAAGAGCTAACTATGGCTACACCTTC.

DNA of the CDR3: TGTGCCAGCAGTGACAGCCTTTTCGAGCCAAACACCATATATTTT. Amino acids: CASSDSLFEPNTIYF. The chain is built from TRBV6-1 and TRBJ1-3; D remains ambiguous. The germline CDR1 and CDR2 sequences are MNHNS and SASEGT. With 3 bases removed from V and 6 bases from J, the gap between germline ends came to 15 bases. This CDR3 is 15 amino acids long.

The chain joins TRBV9 to TRBJ2-3, with D tentatively TRBD2 (6 bases). V shed 2 bases and J shed 0 bases, with 10 bases lying between them. The CDR3 is 15 amino acids. CDR1 is SGDLS, CDR2 YYNGEE, per germline. The CDR3 loop is CASSVGGFSTDTQYF. The CDR3 nucleotides are TGTGCCAGCAGCGTCGGAGGGTTTAGCACAGATACGCAGTATTTT.

This chain uses TRBV27 with TRBJ2-2; the match to TRBD1 covers 9 bases. In germline, CDR1 is MNHEY, CDR2 SMNVEV (reference sequence). Unmatched junction bases numbered 8, after V lost 6 bases and J lost 0 bases. This CDR3 is 17 amino acids long. This chain's CDR3 is CASSAPGQGANTGELFF. DNA for the CDR3: TGTGCCAGCAGCGCGCCGGGACAGGGAGCGAACACCGGGGAGCTGTTTTTT.

The chain joins TRBV30 to TRBJ2-7; D assignment may be TRBD1 or TRBD2 (5 bases each). V was trimmed by 0 bases and J by 0 bases, leaving 18 bases between them. CDR3 length: 17 amino acids. Germline loops: CDR1 GTSNPN, CDR2 SVGIG (reference sequence). For the CDR3, the DNA is TGTGCCTGGAGTGTACTGGGTACGGGGCCTTCCTCCTACGAGCAGTACTTC. It yields the protein CAWSVLGTGPSSYEQYF.

The rearrangement links TRBV6-5 to TRBJ2-5, with 7 bases aligning to TRBD1. This CDR3 region has 14 residues. V gave up 6 bases and J gave up 2 bases; unmatched junction bases: 6. The germline gives CDR1 MNHEY, CDR2 SVGAGI. The CDR3 region is CASSRDRDQETQYF. The CDR3 DNA follows: TGTGCCAGCAGCCGCGACAGGGATCAAGAGACCCAGTACTTC.

V and J are TRBV6-5 and TRBJ2-3; 9 bases line up with TRBD1. The CDR3 loop spans 14 amino acids. The V segment lost 6 bases and the J segment 4 bases; nucleotides outside the gene matches: 5. Germline assignment: CDR1 MNHEY and CDR2 SVGAGI. This CDR3 is CASSGTGNPDTQYF. For the CDR3, the DNA is TGTGCCAGCAGCGGGACAGGGAACCCAGATACGCAGTATTTT.

The rearrangement uses TRBV9 and TRBJ2-2; D is possibly TRBD2 (6 bases). The CDR3 is 16 residues long. V gave up 2 bases and J gave up 2 bases, with 13 bases separating them. Germline V lookup: CDR1 SGDLS, CDR2 YYNGEE. In DNA, the CDR3 is TGTGCCAGCAGCGTCTCCCGGACTAAAAACACCGGGGAGCTGTTTTTT. Its translation: CASSVSRTKNTGELFF.

The chain is built from TRBV28 and TRBJ1-2, with D possibly being TRBD1 (5 bases). Germline V gives CDR1 MDHEN, CDR2 SYDVKM. V was clipped by 2 bases and J by 5 bases, with 6 bases between them. The CDR3 length is 12 residues. The CDR3 DNA reads TGTGCCAGCAGTTTAGAGGGGTATGGCTACACCTTC. Protein product: CASSLEGYGYTF.

The chain joins TRBV28 to TRBJ1-2; D gene unclear. Germline V CDR1 and CDR2: MDHEN, SYDVKM. The CDR3 covers 14 residues. The germline V and J ends were trimmed by 5 bases and 4 bases, with 14 bases remaining between them. Here the CDR3 reads CASSTSGWGYGYTF. CDR3 in DNA: TGTGCCAGCAGTACCAGCGGGTGGGGCTATGGCTACACCTTC.

The rearrangement uses TRBV6-2 or TRBV6-3 and TRBJ1-2; 7 nucleotides line up with TRBD1. CDR3 length equals 14 residues. CDR1 is MNHEY, CDR2 SVGEGT, per germline. V lost 5 bases to trimming and J lost 4 bases; unmatched junction nucleotides: 7. The CDR3 protein is CASSRQGWSYGYTF. DNA for the CDR3: TGTGCCAGCAGTCGACAGGGCTGGAGCTATGGCTACACCTTC.

This clone was observed a few times. The V and J genes are TRBV12-3 or TRBV12-4 and TRBJ1-2, with D tentatively TRBD1 (5 bases). This CDR3 region has 13 residues. The V gene lost 6 bases and the J gene lost 2 bases, with 10 bases spanning the gap. The CDR3 region is CASRKQANYGYTF. DNA for the CDR3: TGTGCCAGCAGAAAACAGGCCAACTATGGCTACACCTTC.